This TCR beta chain was recorded in a study of blood T cell repertoires in COVID-19. Profiling relied on immunoSEQ multiplex PCR, and the TCRdb table lists in-frame clones only, not all of them. The sample holds fewer than 150,000 clones, 65% to 80% seen once. V lost 1 base to trimming and J lost 0 bases, with 7 bases between them. The CDR3 loop spans 15 amino acids. Germline assignment: CDR1 LGHNA and CDR2 YNFKEQ. The sequence derives from a man in his 70s with acute or convalescent COVID-19. The V gene is TRBV4-2, the J gene TRBJ2-1; D remains ambiguous. Specimen: peripheral blood. In nucleotides, the CDR3 is TGTGCCAGCAGCCAAGCCCACTACTCCTACAATGAGCAGTTCTTC. It translates to CASSQAHYSYNEQFF.